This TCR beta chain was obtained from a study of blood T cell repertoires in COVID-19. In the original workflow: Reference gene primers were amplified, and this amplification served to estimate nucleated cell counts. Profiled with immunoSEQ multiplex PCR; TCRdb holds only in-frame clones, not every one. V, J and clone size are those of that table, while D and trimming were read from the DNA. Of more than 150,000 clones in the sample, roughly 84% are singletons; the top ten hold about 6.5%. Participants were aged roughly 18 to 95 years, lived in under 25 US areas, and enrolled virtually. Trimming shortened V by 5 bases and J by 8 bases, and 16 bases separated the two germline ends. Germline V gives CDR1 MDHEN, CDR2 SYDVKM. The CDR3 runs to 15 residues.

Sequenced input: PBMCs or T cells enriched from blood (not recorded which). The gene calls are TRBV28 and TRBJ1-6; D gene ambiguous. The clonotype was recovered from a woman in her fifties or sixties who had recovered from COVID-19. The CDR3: CASSPGAGLDSPLHF. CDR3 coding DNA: TGTGCCAGCAGTCCCGGTGCGGGGTTGGATTCACCCCTCCACTTT.